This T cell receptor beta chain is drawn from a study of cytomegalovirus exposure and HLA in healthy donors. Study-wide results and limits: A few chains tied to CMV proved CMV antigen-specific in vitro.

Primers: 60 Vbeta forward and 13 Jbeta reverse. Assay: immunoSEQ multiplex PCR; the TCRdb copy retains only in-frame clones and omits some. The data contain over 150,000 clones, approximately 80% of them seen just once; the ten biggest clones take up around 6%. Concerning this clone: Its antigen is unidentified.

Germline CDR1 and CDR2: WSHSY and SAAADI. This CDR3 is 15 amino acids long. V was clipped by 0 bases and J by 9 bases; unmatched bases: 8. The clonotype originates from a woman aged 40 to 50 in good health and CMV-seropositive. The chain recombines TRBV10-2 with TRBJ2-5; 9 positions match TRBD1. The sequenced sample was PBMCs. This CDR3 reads CASSESGQGPGSQYF. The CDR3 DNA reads TGCGCCAGCAGTGAGTCCGGACAGGGGCCAGGGTCCCAGTACTTC.